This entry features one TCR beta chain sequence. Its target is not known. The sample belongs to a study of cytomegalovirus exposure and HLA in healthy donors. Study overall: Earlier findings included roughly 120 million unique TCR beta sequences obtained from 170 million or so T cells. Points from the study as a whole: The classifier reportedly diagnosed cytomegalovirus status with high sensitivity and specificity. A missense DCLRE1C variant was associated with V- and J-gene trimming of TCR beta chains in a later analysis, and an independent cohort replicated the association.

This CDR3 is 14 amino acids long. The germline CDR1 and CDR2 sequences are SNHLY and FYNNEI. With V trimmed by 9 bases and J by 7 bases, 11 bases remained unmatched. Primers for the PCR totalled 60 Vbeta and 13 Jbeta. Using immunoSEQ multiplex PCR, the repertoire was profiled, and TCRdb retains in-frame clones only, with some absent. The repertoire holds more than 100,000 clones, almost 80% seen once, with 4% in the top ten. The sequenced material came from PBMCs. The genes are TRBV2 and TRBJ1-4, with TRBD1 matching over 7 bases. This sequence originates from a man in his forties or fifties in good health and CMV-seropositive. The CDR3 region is CASNYRGEGEKLFF. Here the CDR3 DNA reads TGTGCCAGTAATTACAGGGGAGAGGGTGAAAAACTGTTTTTT.